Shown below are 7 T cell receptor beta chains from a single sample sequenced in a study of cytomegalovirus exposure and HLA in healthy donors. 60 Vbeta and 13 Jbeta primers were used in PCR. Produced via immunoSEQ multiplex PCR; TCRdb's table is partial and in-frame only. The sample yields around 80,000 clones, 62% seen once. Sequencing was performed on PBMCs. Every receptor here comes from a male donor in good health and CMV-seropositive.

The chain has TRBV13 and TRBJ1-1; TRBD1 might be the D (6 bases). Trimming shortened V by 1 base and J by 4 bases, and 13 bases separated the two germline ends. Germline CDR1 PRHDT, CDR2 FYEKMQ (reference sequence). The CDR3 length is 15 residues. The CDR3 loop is CASSLEGTSFTEAFF. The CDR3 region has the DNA TGTGCCAGCAGCTTAGAAGGGACAAGTTTCACTGAAGCTTTCTTT.

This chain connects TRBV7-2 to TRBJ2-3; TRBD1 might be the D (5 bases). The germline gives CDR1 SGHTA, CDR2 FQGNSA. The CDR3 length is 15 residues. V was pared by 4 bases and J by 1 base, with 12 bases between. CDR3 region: CASSSRQIGTDTQYF. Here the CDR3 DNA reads TGTGCCAGCAGCTCCAGACAGATCGGCACAGATACGCAGTATTTT. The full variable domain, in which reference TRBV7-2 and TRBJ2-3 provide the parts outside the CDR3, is GAGVSQSPSNKVTEKGKDVELRCDPISGHTALYWYRQSLGQGLEFLIYFQGNSAPDKSGLPSDRFSAERTGGSVSTLTIQRTQQEDSAVYLCASSSRQIGTDTQYFGPGTRLTVL.

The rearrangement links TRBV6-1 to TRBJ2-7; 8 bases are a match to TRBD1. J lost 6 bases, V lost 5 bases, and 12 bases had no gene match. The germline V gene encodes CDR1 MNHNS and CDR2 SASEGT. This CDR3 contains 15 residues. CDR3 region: CASSWGDRPSGEQYF. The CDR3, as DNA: TGTGCCAGCAGTTGGGGGGACAGGCCTTCTGGCGAGCAGTACTTC.

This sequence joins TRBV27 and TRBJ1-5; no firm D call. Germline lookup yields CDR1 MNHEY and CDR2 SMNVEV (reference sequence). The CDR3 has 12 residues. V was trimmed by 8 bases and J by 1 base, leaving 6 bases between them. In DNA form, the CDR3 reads TGTGCCAGCTCGGAGAGCAATCAGCCCCAGCATTTT. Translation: CASSESNQPQHF.

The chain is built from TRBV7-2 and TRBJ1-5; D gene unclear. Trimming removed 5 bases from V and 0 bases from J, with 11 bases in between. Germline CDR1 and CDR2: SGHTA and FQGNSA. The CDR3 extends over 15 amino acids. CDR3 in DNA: TGTGCCAGCAGCCCCTTCCGGGATAGCAATCAGCCCCAGCATTTT. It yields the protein CASSPFRDSNQPQHF.

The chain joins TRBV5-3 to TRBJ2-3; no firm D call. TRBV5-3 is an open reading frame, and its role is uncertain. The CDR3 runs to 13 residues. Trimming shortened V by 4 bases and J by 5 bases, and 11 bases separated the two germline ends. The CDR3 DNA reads TGTGCCAGAAGCCCTCCTGCGCGAGATACGCAGTATTTT. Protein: CARSPPARDTQYF.

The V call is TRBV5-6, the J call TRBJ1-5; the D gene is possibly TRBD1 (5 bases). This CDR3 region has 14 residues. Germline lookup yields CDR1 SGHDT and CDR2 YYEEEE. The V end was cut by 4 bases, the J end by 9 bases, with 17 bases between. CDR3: CASSPGGKLWPQHF. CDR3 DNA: TGTGCCAGCAGCCCGGGGGGGAAGCTCTGGCCCCAGCATTTT.